The 12 T cell receptor beta chains below all came from one sample that was sequenced in a study of OX40 agonist ivuxolimab in advanced cancers. The protocol was immunoSEQ multiplex PCR, while the TCRdb copy is restricted to in-frame clones and leaves out a portion. The profile covers some 35,000 clones, with about four fifths appearing a single time and under 10% taken by the ten largest. This specimen was CD4+ or CD8+ T cells sorted from blood, taken in a trial of the OX40 agonist ivuxolimab. These receptor sequences come from an adult with an advanced solid tumor such as melanoma, head and neck, liver or kidney cancer.

Here the CDR3 reads CASTRKVNFDTDTQYF. CDR3 nucleotide sequence: TGTGCCAGCACAAGAAAAGTGAATTTTGACACAGATACGCAGTATTTT. This chain joins TRBV18 and TRBJ2-3; D not certain. Germline V gives CDR1 KGHSH, CDR2 LQKENI. This CDR3 region has 16 residues. V was pared by 8 bases and J by 2 bases, with 20 bases between.

The chain combines TRBV21-1 with TRBJ2-1; TRBD2, as called in the table, went unchecked against the DNA. TRBV21-1 represents a pseudogene. The CDR3 sequence is 19 residues long. CDR3 DNA: TGTGCCAGCAGCAAAGAGGCTAGCGGGAGGGCCCTCGTGAACGATGAGCAGTTCTTC. Translation: CASSKEASGRALVNDEQFF.

J is TRBJ1-2 and V is TRBV18; 7 bases agree with TRBD1. Per germline, CDR1 KGHSH and CDR2 LQKENI. This CDR3 has 17 residues. V shed 4 bases and J 4 bases; nucleotides not matched to a gene: 15. This CDR3 reads CASSLNRDSPSLYGYTF. Here the CDR3 DNA reads TGTGCCAGCTCACTGAACCGGGACAGCCCTTCCCTCTATGGCTACACCTTC.

J is TRBJ2-7 and V is TRBV4-2; TRBD1 agrees at 11 bases. V lost 5 bases, J lost 4 bases, and 4 bases stayed unmatched. CDR3 length: 14 residues. Germline V gene sequence: CDR1 LGHNA, CDR2 YNFKEQ. The CDR3, as DNA: TGTGCCAGCAGCGCCGGGACAGGGGGATACGAGCAGTACTTC. This sequence encodes CASSAGTGGYEQYF.

This clone was observed a few times. This chain uses TRBV2 with TRBJ1-6, with D possibly being TRBD1 (5 bases). The CDR3 has 13 residues. The V end lost 6 bases, the J end lost 8 bases, and 11 bases lay between the germline ends. Germline assignment: CDR1 SNHLY and CDR2 FYNNEI. DNA for the CDR3: TGTGCCAGCAGAGTTCAGGGTGATTCACCCCTCCACTTT. Translation: CASRVQGDSPLHF.

In its sample, this clone was seen once. The CDR3 region is CASSQGQSYNSPLHF. The CDR3 DNA is TGTGCCAGCAGTCAGGGACAGTCCTATAATTCACCCCTCCACTTT. The V and J genes are TRBV6-1 and TRBJ1-6; 7 bases line up with TRBD1. CDR3 length: 15 residues. V shed 5 bases and J 1 base; nucleotides not matched to a gene: 2. Germline CDR1 is MNHNS and CDR2 is SASEGT.

CDR3 amino acids: CASSLVADTQYF. CDR3 coding DNA: TGTGCCAGCAGCTTAGTAGCAGATACGCAGTATTTT. The V call is TRBV7-9, the J call TRBJ2-3; the D is unclear. Germline V CDR1 and CDR2: SEHNR, FQNEAQ (reference sequence). The germline V and J ends were trimmed by 1 base and 4 bases, with 3 bases remaining between them. The CDR3 is made up of 12 amino acids.

Worth noting for this clone: Other nucleotide sequences from this sample produce the same CDR3. CDR3 nucleotide sequence: TGTGCCAGCAGTTCAGTTAACACTGAAGCTTTCTTT. Translating gives CASSSVNTEAFF. The chain carries TRBV28 and TRBJ1-1; unclear D gene. Germline lookup yields CDR1 MDHEN and CDR2 SYDVKM. The CDR3 length is 12 residues. Trimming removed 4 bases from V and 2 bases from J, with 5 bases in between. Full variable domain (missing parts from reference TRBV28 and TRBJ1-1): DVKVTQSSRYLVKRTGEKVFLECVQDMDHENMFWYRQDPGLGLRLIYFSYDVKMKEKGDIPEGYSVSREKKERFSLILESASTNQTSMYLCASSSVNTEAFFGQGTRLTVV.

About this clone: Other DNA sequences of this sample code for an identical CDR3. The rearrangement joins TRBV6-5 to TRBJ1-1; D gene unclear. Trimming left V 0 bases short and J 1 base short, with 3 bases between. There are 13 residues in the CDR3. Looked up from germline, CDR1 is MNHEY and CDR2 is SVGAGI. As DNA, the CDR3 is TGTGCCAGCAGTTACTCAACGAACACTGAAGCTTTCTTT. Protein product: CASSYSTNTEAFF.

Only one count was recorded for this clone. The V gene is TRBV7-3, the J gene TRBJ2-1; the match to TRBD2 covers 8 bases. V dropped 5 bases and J dropped 10; count of bases not matched to a gene: 13. The CDR3 totals 15 residues. Looked up from germline, CDR1 is SGHTA and CDR2 is FQGTGA. CDR3 DNA sequence: TGTGCCAGCAGCCCGAGGGTAGCGGGGTTGGGGGAGCAGTTCTTC. Translation gives CASSPRVAGLGEQFF.

The genes are TRBV7-2 and TRBJ2-4; possible D gene TRBD2, 6 bases. V lost 5 bases to trimming and J lost 5 bases, with 13 bases between them. From germline, CDR1 is SGHTA and CDR2 FQGNSA. The CDR3 is 14 residues long. The CDR3 sequence: CASSQSGLQNIQYF. The CDR3 DNA reads as TGTGCCAGCAGCCAGAGCGGGTTACAAAACATTCAGTACTTC.

The rearrangement uses TRBV5-1 and TRBJ2-7, with unresolved D. V was cut by 0 bases and J by 2 bases, with 9 bases left in between. The CDR3 totals 14 residues. Looked up from germline, CDR1 is SGHRS and CDR2 is YFSETQ. The DNA for the CDR3 is TGCGCCAGCAGCTTGGCCTACGGGCCCTACGAGCAGTACTTC. This encodes CASSLAYGPYEQYF.